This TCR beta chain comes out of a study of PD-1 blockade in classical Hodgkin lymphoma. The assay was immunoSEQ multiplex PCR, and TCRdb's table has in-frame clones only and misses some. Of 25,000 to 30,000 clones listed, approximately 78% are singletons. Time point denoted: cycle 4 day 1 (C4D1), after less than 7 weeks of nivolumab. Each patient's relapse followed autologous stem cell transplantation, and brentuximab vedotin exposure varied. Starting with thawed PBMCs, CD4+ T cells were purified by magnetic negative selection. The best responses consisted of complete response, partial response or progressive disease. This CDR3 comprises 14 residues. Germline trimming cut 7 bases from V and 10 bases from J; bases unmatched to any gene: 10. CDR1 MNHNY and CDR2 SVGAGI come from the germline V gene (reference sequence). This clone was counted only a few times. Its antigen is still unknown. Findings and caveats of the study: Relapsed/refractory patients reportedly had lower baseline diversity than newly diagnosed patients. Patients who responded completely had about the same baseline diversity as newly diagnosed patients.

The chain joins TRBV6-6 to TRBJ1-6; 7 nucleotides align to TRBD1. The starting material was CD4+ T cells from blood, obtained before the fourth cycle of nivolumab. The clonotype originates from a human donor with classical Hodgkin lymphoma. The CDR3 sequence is CASTGQDVPSPLHF. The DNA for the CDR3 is TGTGCCAGCACCGGACAGGACGTCCCGTCACCCCTCCACTTT.